This paragraph covers one T cell receptor (beta chain) sequence. The antigen is unknown. From whole blood left unfractionated, total RNA was extracted. For the library, individual cDNA molecules each received unique molecular identifiers. TCRdb re-derived calls from the 5' RACE reads in MiXCR, one entry per CDR3 protein. The data show under 150,000 distinct CDR3 sequences, 15% to 20% seen once. The data originate from a study of human T cells and chemical hapten exposure. Study information: TCR yield per sample varied, mainly due to pooled library volumes.

Germline V lookup: CDR1 LGHDT, CDR2 YNNKEL (reference sequence). The length of the CDR3 is 15 residues. The V gene end was trimmed by 4 bases and the J gene end by 7 bases; junction bases not matched to a gene: 10. General study findings and limits: Following DPC sensitization, TCRs present above 1 in 1000 frequency showed no change.

The V gene is TRBV3-1, the J gene TRBJ2-1; 7 bases map to TRBD2. This clonotype was obtained from a human donor in good health. CDR3 protein: CASSPHAGAGNEQFF. CDR3 DNA: TGTGCCAGCAGCCCCCACGCGGGAGCGGGTAATGAGCAGTTCTTC.